Following are 3 T cell receptor beta chains from one sample sequenced in a study of CD8+ T cells in alopecia areata. Sequencing templates came from extracted RNA that was reverse transcribed into cDNA. Data came from immunoSEQ multiplex PCR; TCRdb stores just in-frame clones and leaves some out. The sample includes about 180,000 clones, 50% to 75% of them seen just once. Treatment defined: oral pan-JAK inhibitor, 5-10 mg twice daily. Source: CD4+ T cells sorted from blood, taken at week 56, from a patient treated with tofacitinib. The origin of the receptors is a human donor with alopecia areata.

CDR3 in DNA: TGTGCCAGTAGCCCTAGCTCCTACAATGAGCAGTTCTTC. It codes for CASSPSSYNEQFF. This chain links TRBV19 with TRBJ2-1; D remains ambiguous. CDR3 length: 13 residues. V was trimmed by 6 bases and J by 0 bases, leaving 6 bases between them. Germline V gene sequence: CDR1 LNHDA, CDR2 SQIVND (reference sequence).

The chain combines TRBV4-2 with TRBJ1-2; D uncertain. The CDR3 length is 14 residues. Germline CDR1 LGHNA, CDR2 YNFKEQ. V was shortened by 0 bases and J by 4 bases, with 9 bases between the two germline ends. The CDR3 DNA reads TGTGCCAGCAGCCAAGATACCAGGCCCTATGGCTACACCTTC. Amino acids: CASSQDTRPYGYTF.

This chain connects TRBV15 to TRBJ2-1; D unresolved. Germline CDR1 is LNHNV and CDR2 is YYDKDF (reference sequence). The V and J ends lost 0 bases and 3 bases respectively, with 9 bases between them. The length of the CDR3 is 15 residues. The CDR3 DNA sequence: TGTGCCACCAGCAGAGATCCGGAGATCTACAATGAGCAGTTCTTC. Translated, it gives CATSRDPEIYNEQFF.